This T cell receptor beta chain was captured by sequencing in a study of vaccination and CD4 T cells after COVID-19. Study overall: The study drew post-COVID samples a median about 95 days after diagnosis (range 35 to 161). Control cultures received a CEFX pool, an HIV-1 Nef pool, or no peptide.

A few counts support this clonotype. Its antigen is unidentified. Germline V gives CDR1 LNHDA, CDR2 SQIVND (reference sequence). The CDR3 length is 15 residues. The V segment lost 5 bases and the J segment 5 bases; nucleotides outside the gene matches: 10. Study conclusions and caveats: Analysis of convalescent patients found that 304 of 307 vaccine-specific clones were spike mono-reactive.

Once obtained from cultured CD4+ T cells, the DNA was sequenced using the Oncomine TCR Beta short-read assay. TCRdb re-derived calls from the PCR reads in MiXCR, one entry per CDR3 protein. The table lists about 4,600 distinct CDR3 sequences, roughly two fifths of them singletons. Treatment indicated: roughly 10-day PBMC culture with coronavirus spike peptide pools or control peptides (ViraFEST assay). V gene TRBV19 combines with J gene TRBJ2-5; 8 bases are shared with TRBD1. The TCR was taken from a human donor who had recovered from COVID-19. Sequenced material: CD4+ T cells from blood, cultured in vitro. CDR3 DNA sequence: TGTGCCAGTAGTGCGGGGACAGGAGGGGCTGAGACCCAGTACTTC. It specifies CASSAGTGGAETQYF.